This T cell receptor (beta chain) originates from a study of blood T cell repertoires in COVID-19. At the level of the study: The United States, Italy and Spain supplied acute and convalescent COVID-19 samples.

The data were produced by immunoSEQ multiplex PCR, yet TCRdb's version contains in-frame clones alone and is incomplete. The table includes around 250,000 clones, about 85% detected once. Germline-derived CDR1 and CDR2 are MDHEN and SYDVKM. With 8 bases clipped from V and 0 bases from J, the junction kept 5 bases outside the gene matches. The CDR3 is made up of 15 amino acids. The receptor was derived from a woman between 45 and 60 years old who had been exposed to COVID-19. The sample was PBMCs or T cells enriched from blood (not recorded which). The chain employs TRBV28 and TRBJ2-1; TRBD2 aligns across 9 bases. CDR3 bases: TGTGCCAGCGCTCTAGCGGGGAGCTCCTACAATGAGCAGTTCTTC. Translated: CASALAGSSYNEQFF. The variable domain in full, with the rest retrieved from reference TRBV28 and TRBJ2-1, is DVKVTQSSRYLVKRTGEKVFLECVQDMDHENMFWYRQDPGLGLRLIYFSYDVKMKEKGDIPEGYSVSREKKERFSLILESASTNQTSMYLCASALAGSSYNEQFFGPGTRLTVL.